This T cell receptor beta chain was captured by sequencing in a study of cytomegalovirus exposure and HLA in healthy donors. Overall study findings and caveats: The classifier, whose performance was assessed in both the original and validation cohorts, reportedly diagnosed cytomegalovirus status with high specificity and sensitivity.

This clone turned up a few times. The target antigen is unknown. The PCR used 60 Vbeta and 13 Jbeta primers. Sequenced by immunoSEQ multiplex PCR; TCRdb stores in-frame clones only, minus some. The table lists 150,000 or so clones, approximately 80% of them singletons. Trimming took 4 bases from V and 6 from J; bases not matched to a gene: 5. CDR1 is SQVTM and CDR2 is ANQGSEA in the germline V gene. The CDR3 is made up of 13 amino acids. This receptor was taken from a woman between 40 and 50 years old in good health and CMV-seronegative. The sample consisted of PBMCs. V usage is TRBV29-1 and J usage is TRBJ2-3; TRBD1 matches at 9 bases. The CDR3 coding sequence is TGCAGCGTTGCACAGGGGGCAGGGGATACGCAGTATTTT. Translating gives CSVAQGAGDTQYF.